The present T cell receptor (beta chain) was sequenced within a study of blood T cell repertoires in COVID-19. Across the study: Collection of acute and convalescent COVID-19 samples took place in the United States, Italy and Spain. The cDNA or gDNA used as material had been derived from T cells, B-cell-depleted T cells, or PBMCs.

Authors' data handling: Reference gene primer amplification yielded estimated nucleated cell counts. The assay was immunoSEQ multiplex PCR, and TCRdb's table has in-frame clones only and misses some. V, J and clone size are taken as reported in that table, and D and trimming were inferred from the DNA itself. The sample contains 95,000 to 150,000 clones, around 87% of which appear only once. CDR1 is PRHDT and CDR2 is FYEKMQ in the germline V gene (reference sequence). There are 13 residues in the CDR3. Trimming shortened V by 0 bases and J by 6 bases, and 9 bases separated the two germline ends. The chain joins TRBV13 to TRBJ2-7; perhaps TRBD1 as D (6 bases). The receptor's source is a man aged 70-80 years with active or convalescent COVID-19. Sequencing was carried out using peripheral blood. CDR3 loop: CASSLGSGVEQYF. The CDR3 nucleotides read TGTGCCAGCAGCTTAGGCTCAGGGGTCGAGCAGTACTTC. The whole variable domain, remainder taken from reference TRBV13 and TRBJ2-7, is AAGVIQSPRHLIKEKRETATLKCYPIPRHDTVYWYQQGPGQDPQFLISFYEKMQSDKGSIPDRFSAQQFSDYHSELNMSSLELGDSALYFCASSLGSGVEQYFGPGTRLTVT.